This passage covers 31 T cell receptor beta chains from one sample sequenced in a study of shared clonotypes between healthy human individuals. Terminally differentiated effector memory CD45RA+ cells were excluded by CCR7 positive selection of CD45RO-negative cells. TCRdb's table, derived via immunoSEQ multiplex PCR, lists solely in-frame clones and lacks some. Here the sample spans roughly 1,800,000 clones, about 95% being singletons. Sample: naive CD8+ T cells sorted from blood. The receptors come from a man younger than 30 in good health.

This chain uses TRBV28 with TRBJ2-3; tentatively, D is TRBD1 (5 bases). The CDR3 has 14 amino acids. Germline assignment: CDR1 MDHEN and CDR2 SYDVKM. Trimming removed 6 bases at V and 4 bases at J, with 14 bases between. CDR3 nucleotide sequence: TGTGCCAGCAGCGCTTCAGGGTTCCCAGATACGCAGTATTTT. Amino acid sequence: CASSASGFPDTQYF. The full variable domain, rest sourced from reference TRBV28 and TRBJ2-3, is DVKVTQSSRYLVKRTGEKVFLECVQDMDHENMFWYRQDPGLGLRLIYFSYDVKMKEKGDIPEGYSVSREKKERFSLILESASTNQTSMYLCASSASGFPDTQYFGPGTRLTVL.

The V and J genes are TRBV11-2 and TRBJ1-2, with a possible D match to TRBD1 (5 bases). CDR1 and CDR2 from the germline V gene are SGHAT and FQNNGV. Trimming took off 0 bases at V and 8 bases at J, with 13 bases between the two ends. The CDR3 is 14 residues long. CDR3 DNA sequence: TGTGCCAGCAGCTTAGATCATCCCGGGGGGGGCTACACCTTC. This translates into CASSLDHPGGGYTF.

This clone was observed a single time. This chain joins TRBV6-1 and TRBJ2-7; 9 bases agree with TRBD2. The CDR3 runs 13 residues. Looked up from germline, CDR1 is MNHNS and CDR2 is SASEGT. Trimming removed 7 bases from V and 4 bases from J; junction bases left unmatched: 5. CDR3 in amino acids: CASTAGGIYEQYF. CDR3 sequence (DNA): TGTGCCAGCACGGCGGGGGGGATTTACGAGCAGTACTTC.

The chain is built from TRBV4-1 and TRBJ2-3, with D possibly called TRBD1 or TRBD2 (5 bases each). Germline V gene lookup returns CDR1 MGHRA and CDR2 YSYEKL. V was trimmed by 4 bases and J by 0 bases, leaving 11 bases between them. The CDR3 has 15 residues. The CDR3 coding sequence is TGCGCCAGCAGCCCGAGGGACCCTAGCACAGATACGCAGTATTTT. Translated: CASSPRDPSTDTQYF.

This chain connects TRBV7-9 to TRBJ1-2, with 7 bases identical to TRBD1. The CDR3 sequence is 15 residues long. The germline gives CDR1 SEHNR, CDR2 FQNEAQ (reference sequence). V dropped 5 bases and J dropped 6; count of bases not matched to a gene: 12. The CDR3 coding sequence is TGTGCCAGCAGCCGCCGACAGGGCCTTGCCGATGGCTACACCTTC. Its translation: CASSRRQGLADGYTF.

The V gene is TRBV5-3, the J gene TRBJ2-1, with D tentatively TRBD1 (6 bases). TRBV5-3 is assigned to the ORF class and has an uncertain function. V lost 4 bases and J lost 8, with 19 bases in between. This CDR3 is 15 amino acids long. The CDR3 DNA reads TGTGCCAGAAGCCACAGGGACGGCATGATGGATGAGCAGTTCTTC. Translating it yields CARSHRDGMMDEQFF.

V is TRBV27 and J is TRBJ2-5; 7 nucleotides match TRBD1. CDR3 length equals 16 residues. V shed 5 bases, J shed 1 base, and the junction held 10 bases outside the gene matches. Germline V gene lookup returns CDR1 MNHEY and CDR2 SMNVEV (reference sequence). The CDR3 region is CASSRQGGNLQETQYF. The CDR3 nucleotides read TGTGCCAGCAGTCGACAGGGCGGAAATCTCCAAGAGACCCAGTACTTC.

The chain has TRBV7-2 and TRBJ2-7; D gene uncertain. The V gene's germline CDR1 is SGHTA and CDR2 FQGNSA. Trimming removed 1 base from V and 0 bases from J, with 10 bases in between. This CDR3 spans 15 amino acids. The CDR3 region has the DNA TGTGCCAGCAGCTTAGAACTCCTCCCCTCCTACGAGCAGTACTTC. Its translation is CASSLELLPSYEQYF.

The V call is TRBV10-2, the J call TRBJ1-2; D is possibly TRBD1 (5 bases). The CDR3 spans 15 residues. V lost 0 bases to trimming and J lost 8 bases, with 16 bases between them. Germline V gives CDR1 WSHSY, CDR2 SAAADI. Here the CDR3 reads CASSESEQGGGGYTF. In nucleotides, the CDR3 is TGCGCCAGCAGTGAGTCAGAGCAGGGAGGTGGCGGCTACACCTTC.

This clone was found once. This chain joins TRBV19 and TRBJ1-5; D is unclear. The ends were cut back, 5 bases at V and 4 bases at J, with 15 bases in the middle. Germline CDR1 is LNHDA and CDR2 is SQIVND (reference sequence). This CDR3 contains 15 residues. The CDR3 DNA sequence: TGTGCCAGTAGTCTTCTCTTTGGGTTAAATCAGCCCCAGCATTTT. Its protein product is CASSLLFGLNQPQHF.

V gene TRBV7-9 combines with J gene TRBJ2-4; 8 bases are shared with TRBD1. V trimming: 4 bases; J trimming: 0 bases; junction bases outside the gene matches: 5. CDR3 size: 16 residues. Germline V gene data show CDR1 as SEHNR and CDR2 as FQNEAQ (reference sequence). The CDR3 is CASSSGQGPAKNIQYF. The CDR3 DNA follows: TGTGCCAGCAGCTCCGGACAGGGCCCAGCCAAAAACATTCAGTACTTC.

V usage is TRBV7-2 and J usage is TRBJ2-7, with 9 bases that match TRBD1. Germline-derived CDR1 and CDR2 are SGHTA and FQGNSA. The CDR3 is made up of 17 amino acids. V trimming: 0 bases; J trimming: 3 bases; junction bases outside the gene matches: 9. CDR3 DNA: TGTGCCAGCAGCTTAGCGCTTTCCGGGACAGGGCTCTACGAGCAGTACTTC. Its protein is CASSLALSGTGLYEQYF.

The chain uses TRBV4-3 and TRBJ1-2; TRBD1 matches 8 bases. V dropped 4 bases and J dropped 8; count of bases not matched to a gene: 18. The length of the CDR3 is 17 residues. Germline CDR1 and CDR2: LGHNA and YSLEER. The CDR3 DNA reads as TGCGCCAGCAGCCCCCAATACGGGCAGGGGGCGCGGGAGGGCTACACCTTC. As protein: CASSPQYGQGAREGYTF.

The V gene is TRBV7-9, the J gene TRBJ2-1, with 7 bases that match TRBD1. The CDR3 covers 16 residues. With 0 bases clipped from V and 3 bases from J, the junction kept 5 bases outside the gene matches. Germline V gene data show CDR1 as SEHNR and CDR2 as FQNEAQ (reference sequence). The CDR3 nucleotides are TGTGCCAGCAGCTTAGCGCAGGGGGTATTCTACAATGAGCAGTTCTTC. Its translation is CASSLAQGVFYNEQFF.

This clone is a singleton in its sample. J is TRBJ2-5 and V is TRBV10-3; maybe TRBD1 (6 bases). This CDR3 contains 13 residues. Trimming stripped 10 bases from V and 1 base from J, with 13 bases between. Looked up from germline, CDR1 is ENHRY and CDR2 is SYGVKD. The CDR3 nucleotides read TGTGCCACCAGGACAGATAGCCAAGAGACCCAGTACTTC. This translates into CATRTDSQETQYF.

The chain employs TRBV9 and TRBJ2-7; D is uncertain. V was trimmed by 0 bases and J by 2 bases, leaving 9 bases between them. Germline V lookup: CDR1 SGDLS, CDR2 YYNGEE. The CDR3 is made up of 14 amino acids. The CDR3 coding sequence is TGTGCCAGCAGCGTAGGCCATTTAGCCTACGAGCAGTACTTC. Protein: CASSVGHLAYEQYF.

The rearrangement uses TRBV4-3 and TRBJ2-7; 13 nucleotides line up with TRBD2. CDR3 length: 15 amino acids. After removal of 5 bases from V and 4 bases from J, the junction contained 5 bases not matched to a gene. Germline V gives CDR1 LGHNA, CDR2 YSLEER. The CDR3 protein is CASSYGTSGTYEQYF. In DNA, the CDR3 is TGCGCCAGCAGCTACGGGACTAGCGGGACTTACGAGCAGTACTTC.

In its sample, this clone was seen once. V gene TRBV29-1 combines with J gene TRBJ2-3, with TRBD2 identical over 15 bases. This CDR3 is 17 amino acids long. Germline V gene sequence: CDR1 SQVTM, CDR2 ANQGSEA. Trimming at V came to 4 bases and at J to 0 bases, leaving 5 bases not matched to a gene. The CDR3 loop reads CSVAGTSGGKSTDTQYF. The CDR3 coding sequence is TGCAGCGTTGCGGGGACTAGCGGGGGGAAAAGCACAGATACGCAGTATTTT.

This clone has just one count. J is TRBJ2-2 and V is TRBV28; D call uncertain. V lost 7 bases and J lost 5, with 14 bases in between. Germline CDR1 is MDHEN and CDR2 is SYDVKM. The CDR3 is 14 amino acids. The CDR3 nucleotides read TGTGCCAGCACCCCGGCCCGGACGACCGGGGAGCTGTTTTTT. Its translation: CASTPARTTGELFF.

This clone was seen only once. This rearrangement joins TRBV11-2 to TRBJ2-7; D call uncertain. The ends were cut back, 1 base at V and 7 bases at J, with 14 bases in the middle. Germline CDR1 reads SGHAT; CDR2 reads FQNNGV. CDR3 length: 14 amino acids. CDR3 sequence (DNA): TGTGCCAGCAGCTTAGGAGCAGGCGACTGGGAGCAGTACTTC. Protein product: CASSLGAGDWEQYF. The full variable domain, completed using reference TRBV11-2 and TRBJ2-7, is EAGVAQSPRYKIIEKRQSVAFWCNPISGHATLYWYQQILGQGPKLLIQFQNNGVVDDSQLPKDRFSAERLKGVDSTLKIQPAKLEDSAVYLCASSLGAGDWEQYFGPGTRLTVT.

The chain links TRBV19 to TRBJ2-5; tentatively, D is TRBD1 (6 bases). The CDR3 consists of 13 residues. Trimming removed 8 bases at V and 4 bases at J, with 14 bases between. CDR1 and CDR2 (germline): LNHDA, SQIVND (reference sequence). The CDR3 DNA follows: TGTGCCAGTGCGTTTATGGACAGAGAGACCCAGTACTTC. This codes for CASAFMDRETQYF.

As for this clone: The same CDR3 can be traced to other DNA sequences in this sample. The rearrangement links TRBV4-3 to TRBJ2-7; possibly TRBD2 for D (5 bases). Germline CDR1 is LGHNA and CDR2 is YSLEER. This CDR3 comprises 14 residues. Trimming pared 0 bases from V and 2 bases from J, leaving 8 bases between. The CDR3 is CASSQEAGAYEQYF. The DNA for the CDR3 is TGCGCCAGCAGCCAAGAGGCCGGGGCCTACGAGCAGTACTTC.

This chain joins TRBV11-2 and TRBJ1-2, with D hard to call. V dropped 1 base and J dropped 4 bases, with 13 bases sitting between them. The CDR3 has 15 amino acids. CDR1 is SGHAT, CDR2 FQNNGV, per germline. The DNA for the CDR3 is TGTGCCAGCAGCTTAGGAGAGGGAACGGGCTATGGCTACACCTTC. This encodes CASSLGEGTGYGYTF.

This clone was recorded once. The rearrangement links TRBV27 to TRBJ2-7, with 10 positions matching TRBD1. Germline V lookup: CDR1 MNHEY, CDR2 SMNVEV (reference sequence). The CDR3 loop spans 15 amino acids. The V segment lost 4 bases and the J segment 2 bases; nucleotides outside the gene matches: 5. CDR3: CASSSWTGGTYEQYF. DNA of the CDR3: TGTGCCAGCAGTTCCTGGACAGGGGGGACCTACGAGCAGTACTTC.

The genes are TRBV28 and TRBJ2-3, with D tentatively TRBD2 (6 bases). Germline CDR1 and CDR2: MDHEN and SYDVKM. Trimming took off 5 bases at V and 6 bases at J, with 15 bases between the two ends. CDR3 length: 14 residues. The CDR3 DNA follows: TGTGCCAGCAGTCTCGGCGGGGCCTACGATACGCAGTATTTT. Translation: CASSLGGAYDTQYF.

V gene TRBV7-9 combines with J gene TRBJ2-7, with TRBD2 as a possible D gene (5 bases). Trimming stripped 5 bases from V and 1 base from J, with 15 bases between. The CDR3 loop spans 15 amino acids. The germline V gene has CDR1 SEHNR and CDR2 FQNEAQ (reference sequence). The CDR3 spells CASSRAGLPSYEQYF. In DNA form, the CDR3 reads TGTGCCAGCAGCCGGGCGGGCCTTCCGTCCTACGAGCAGTACTTC.

The J gene is TRBJ2-1, the V gene TRBV6-5, with D tentatively TRBD2 (6 bases). Trimming pared 4 bases from V and 4 bases from J, leaving 14 bases between. This CDR3 has 15 amino acids. Germline V gene lookup returns CDR1 MNHEY and CDR2 SVGAGI. The CDR3 protein is CASSLGLASYNEQFF. The CDR3 DNA is TGTGCCAGCAGTTTGGGACTCGCCAGTTACAATGAGCAGTTCTTC.

This sequence joins TRBV19 and TRBJ2-5, with D unresolved. Germline CDR1 and CDR2: LNHDA and SQIVND (reference sequence). This CDR3 contains 12 residues. V was cut by 3 bases and J by 7 bases, with 9 bases left in between. CDR3 loop: CASSISIGTQYF. CDR3 bases: TGTGCCAGTAGTATCTCAATAGGGACCCAGTACTTC.

The chain couples TRBV7-9 to TRBJ2-6; tentative D call: TRBD1 (6 bases). Trimming cost V 5 bases and J 2 bases, with 13 bases left between them. This CDR3 has 16 amino acids. CDR1 is SEHNR, CDR2 FQNEAQ, per germline (reference sequence). CDR3 in DNA: TGTGCCAGCAGCCTCCGACAGGTAGCTGGGGCCAACGTCCTGACTTTC. This encodes CASSLRQVAGANVLTF. Full variable domain (remainder filled in from reference TRBV7-9 and TRBJ2-6): DTGVSQNPRHKITKRGQNVTFRCDPISEHNRLYWYRQTLGQGPEFLTYFQNEAQLEKSRLLSDRFSAERPKGSFSTLEIQRTEQGDSAMYLCASSLRQVAGANVLTFGAGSRLTVL.

This chain connects TRBV7-3 to TRBJ2-5; 7 bases fit TRBD1. Germline loops: CDR1 SGHTA, CDR2 FQGTGA. The CDR3 is 15 amino acids. V lost 3 bases and J lost 0; bases outside the gene matches: 4. DNA for the CDR3: TGTGCCAGCAGCTTCACAGGGGAGTACCAAGAGACCCAGTACTTC. This encodes CASSFTGEYQETQYF.

This clone appeared a single time. In DNA form, the CDR3 reads TGTGCCCCAAACCGACAAGAGACCCAGTACTTC. Its translation is CAPNRQETQYF. This chain joins TRBV2 and TRBJ2-5; D uncertain. V was trimmed by 11 bases and J by 2 bases, leaving 9 bases between them. The germline V gene has CDR1 SNHLY and CDR2 FYNNEI. This CDR3 is 11 amino acids long.